A single TCR beta chain is shown here with its context. What it binds is unknown. The data derive from a study of blood T cells in healthy people across ages. Per-sample PBMC isolation yielded at least 6.5 million cells. Study-wide points: For the donors, CMV status was unknown and possibly confounded expanded clonotype changes. Diversity estimates drawn from one million T cells were deemed underestimates.

The CDR3 consists of 15 residues. Germline CDR1 and CDR2: SGDLS and YYNGEE. The V end lost 10 bases, the J end lost 7 bases, and 23 bases lay between the germline ends. Combining a sample-barcoded 5' primer with a J-beta primer mix, a second PCR ran for roughly 6 to 12 cycles. Carrying 12 random nucleotides, a template-switch adaptor labeled each individual cDNA molecule. In TCRdb, the 5' RACE reads were re-called with MiXCR into one record per CDR3 protein. The sample lists around 1,600,000 distinct CDR3 sequences, approximately 43% occurring once. This clonotype was sampled from a woman aged 18-35 years in good health. Sequenced sample: blood. V and J are TRBV9 and TRBJ1-4; the D gene is possibly TRBD1 (6 bases). For the CDR3, the DNA is TGTGCCGCCGAAGGAGGCAGGGACAATGGTGAAAAACTGTTTTTT. Translating gives CAAEGGRDNGEKLFF.